The rows below give T cell receptor beta chains drawn from one sample of a study of blood T cell repertoires in COVID-19. Produced via immunoSEQ multiplex PCR; TCRdb's table is partial and in-frame only. Seen here are around 100,000 clones, just over 85% observed once, and the top ten hold 5%. What was sequenced was peripheral blood. Receptor source: a human donor in a cohort sampled during active COVID-19. The CDR3 runs from the conserved cysteine through the conserved F or W. D genes are given only for firm matches. The size field is filled for only some rows; it gives once, few, many or a size class.

J | size | V | D | DNA | CDR3
TRBJ2-1 | NA | TRBV9 | NA | TGTGCCAGCAGCCCCTTAGGGGCCGTCTACAATGAGCAGTTCTTC | CASSPLGAVYNEQFF
TRBJ2-1 | NA | TRBV7-2 | NA | TGTGCCAGCAGCTTAGCGGGAGCCCTCTCCTACAATGAGCAGTTCTTC | CASSLAGALSYNEQFF
TRBJ2-7 | NA | TRBV9 | TRBD1 | TGTGCCAGCAGCCCGCAGACAGGGGTCTCCTACGAGCAGTACTTC | CASSPQTGVSYEQYF
TRBJ1-6 | NA | TRBV6-4 | NA | TGTGCCAGCAGCGAACGAGTGAATTCACCCCTCCACTTT | CASSERVNSPLHF
TRBJ2-1 | NA | TRBV12-3/TRBV12-4 | TRBD2 | TGTGCCATAGGGACTAGGGCAAATGAGCAGTTCTTC | CAIGTRANEQFF
TRBJ2-1 | NA | TRBV6-2/TRBV6-3 | TRBD2 | TGTGCCAGCAGTCAATACGAGGGGACTAGCGGAGAGCAGTTCTTC | CASSQYEGTSGEQFF
TRBJ1-5 | few | TRBV5-3 | TRBD1 | TGTGCCAGAAGCTGGTTGACAGGGGAGTTTCAGCCCCAGCATTTT | CARSWLTGEFQPQHF
TRBJ2-7 | NA | TRBV12-3/TRBV12-4 | NA | TGTGCCAGCAGTTTGGCAGCCTACGAGCAGTACTTC | CASSLAAYEQYF
TRBJ2-2 | once | TRBV15 | NA | TGTGCCACCAGCAGAGAATTCAGGAACGGCGGGGAGCTGTTTTTT | CATSREFRNGGELFF
TRBJ2-3 | NA | TRBV2 | NA | TGTGCCAGCAGTGATGGGGTGGGAGGAGGGGATACGCAGTATTTT | CASSDGVGGGDTQYF
TRBJ2-7 | NA | TRBV6-5 | NA | TGTGCCAGCAGGGGACATACCTACGAGCAGTACTTC | CASRGHTYEQYF